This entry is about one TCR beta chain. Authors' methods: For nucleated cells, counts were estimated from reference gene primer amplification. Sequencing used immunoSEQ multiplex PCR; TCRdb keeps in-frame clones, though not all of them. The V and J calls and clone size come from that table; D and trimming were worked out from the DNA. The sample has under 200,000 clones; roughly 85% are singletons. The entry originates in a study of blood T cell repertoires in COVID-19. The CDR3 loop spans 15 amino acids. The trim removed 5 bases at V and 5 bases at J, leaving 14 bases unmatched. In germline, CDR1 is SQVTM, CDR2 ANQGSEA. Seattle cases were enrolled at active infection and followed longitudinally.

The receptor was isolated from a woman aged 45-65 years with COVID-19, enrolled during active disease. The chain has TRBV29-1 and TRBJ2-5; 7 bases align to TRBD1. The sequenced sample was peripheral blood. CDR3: CSVYRGGSLSETQYF. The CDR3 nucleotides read TGCAGCGTTTATCGAGGGGGCTCACTATCGGAGACCCAGTACTTC. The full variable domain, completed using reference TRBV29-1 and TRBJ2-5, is SAVISQKPSRDICQRGTSLTIQCQVDSQVTMMFWYRQQPGQSLTLIATANQGSEATYESGFVIDKFPISRPNLTFSTLTVSNMSPEDSSIYLCSVYRGGSLSETQYFGPGTRLLVL.